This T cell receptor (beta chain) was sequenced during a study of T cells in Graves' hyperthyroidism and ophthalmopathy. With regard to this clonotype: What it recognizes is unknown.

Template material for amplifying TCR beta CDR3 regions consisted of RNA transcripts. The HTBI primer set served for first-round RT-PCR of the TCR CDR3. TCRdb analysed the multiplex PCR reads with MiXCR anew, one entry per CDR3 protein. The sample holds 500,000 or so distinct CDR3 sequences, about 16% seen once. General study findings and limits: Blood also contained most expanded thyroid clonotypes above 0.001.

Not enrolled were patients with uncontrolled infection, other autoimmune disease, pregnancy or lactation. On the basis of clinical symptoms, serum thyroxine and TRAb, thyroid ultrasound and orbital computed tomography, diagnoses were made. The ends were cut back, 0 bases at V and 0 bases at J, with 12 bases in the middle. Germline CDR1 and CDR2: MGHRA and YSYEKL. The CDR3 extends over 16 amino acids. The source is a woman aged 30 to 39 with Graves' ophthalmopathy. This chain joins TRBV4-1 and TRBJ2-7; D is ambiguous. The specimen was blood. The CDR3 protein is CASSQDRQASSYEQYF. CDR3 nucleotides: TGCGCCAGCAGCCAAGATAGGCAGGCCAGCTCCTACGAGCAGTACTTC.